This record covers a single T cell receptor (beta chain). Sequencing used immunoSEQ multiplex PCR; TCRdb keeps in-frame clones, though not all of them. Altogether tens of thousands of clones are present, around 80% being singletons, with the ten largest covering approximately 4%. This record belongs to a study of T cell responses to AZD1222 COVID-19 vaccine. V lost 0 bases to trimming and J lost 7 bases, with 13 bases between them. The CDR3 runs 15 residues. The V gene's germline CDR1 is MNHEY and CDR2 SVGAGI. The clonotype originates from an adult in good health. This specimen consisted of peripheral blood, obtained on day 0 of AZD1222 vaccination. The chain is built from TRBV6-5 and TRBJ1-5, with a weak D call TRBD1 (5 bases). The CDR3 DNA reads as TGTGCCAGCAGTTACTCGATCCGGGGGAACCAGCCCCAGCATTTT. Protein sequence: CASSYSIRGNQPQHF.